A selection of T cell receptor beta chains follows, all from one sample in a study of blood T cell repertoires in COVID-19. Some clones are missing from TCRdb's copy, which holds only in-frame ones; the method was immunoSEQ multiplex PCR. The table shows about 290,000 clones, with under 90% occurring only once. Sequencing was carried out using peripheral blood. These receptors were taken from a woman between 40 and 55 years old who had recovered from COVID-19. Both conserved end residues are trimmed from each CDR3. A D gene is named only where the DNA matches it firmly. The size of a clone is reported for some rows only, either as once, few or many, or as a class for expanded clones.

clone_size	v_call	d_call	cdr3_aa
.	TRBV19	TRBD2	ASSIEGLAGRGGELF
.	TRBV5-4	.	ASSLAGGKLGSNYGYT
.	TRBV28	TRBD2	ASSFPSGPPPNEQY
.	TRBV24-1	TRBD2	ATSDFPSGRVQY
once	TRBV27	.	ASRPYSAAARGNYGYT
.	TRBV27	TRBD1	ASSTYPDRGYEQY
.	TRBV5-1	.	ASSLDGSRAGELF
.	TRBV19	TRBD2	ASMGRGTDTQY
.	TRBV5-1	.	ASTNPGNEQF
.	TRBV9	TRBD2	ASSALGLAGYNEQF
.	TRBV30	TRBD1	AWRKRGGASYNEQF
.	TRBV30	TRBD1	AWSVRGRGPYGYT